This T cell receptor (beta chain) comes out of a study of cytomegalovirus exposure and HLA in healthy donors. Regarding the study as a whole: Confirmation was obtained in vitro that a few CMV-associated chains are specific for CMV antigens.

Vbeta (60) and Jbeta (13) primers were used in the PCR. Only in-frame clones appear in the TCRdb table, and some are missing; sequencing was by immunoSEQ multiplex PCR. The data show fewer than 250,000 clones, with approximately 79% seen just once and 0.22% held by the top ten. Comment on this clone: Its specificity is not known.

V lost 2 bases to trimming and J lost 5 bases; unmatched junction nucleotides: 3. The CDR3 consists of 15 residues. Germline V gene sequence: CDR1 LGHNA, CDR2 YNFKEQ. This chain joins TRBV4-2 and TRBJ2-5; 12 positions match TRBD2. The sample consisted of PBMCs. This sequence was found in a girl aged 2-9 years in good health and CMV-seronegative. The CDR3 DNA reads as TGTGCCAGCAGCCAAATTACTAGCGGGGGGGAGACCCAGTACTTC. Its translation: CASSQITSGGETQYF.